The 21 T cell receptor beta chains reported below all come from one sample, sequenced in a study of Graves' ophthalmopathy and Graves' hyperthyroidism. Amplifying from RNA transcripts, the study obtained TCR beta CDR3 regions. Second-round multiplex PCR followed a first-round RT-PCR using HTBI primers. TCRdb reprocessed the multiplex PCR reads with MiXCR, giving one entry per CDR3 protein. The table lists fewer than 600,000 distinct CDR3 sequences, about an eighth of them singletons. The sequencing sample was made of blood. These TCRs come from a woman in her twenties or thirties with Graves' ophthalmopathy.

There are many counts of this clonotype. The V and J genes are TRBV20-1 and TRBJ2-7; 9 bases are a match to TRBD2. From germline, CDR1 is DFQATT and CDR2 SNEGSKA (reference sequence). This CDR3 has 15 residues. The trim removed 6 bases at V and 0 bases at J, leaving 9 bases unmatched. CDR3 residues: CSAKAGGSSSYEQYF. The CDR3 DNA reads as TGCAGTGCAAAAGCGGGGGGCAGCAGCTCCTACGAGCAGTACTTC.

This clonotype was found many times. The chain uses TRBV24-1 and TRBJ2-5; D is possibly TRBD1 (6 bases). CDR3 length equals 14 residues. Germline V gives CDR1 KGHDR, CDR2 SFDVKD. Trimming took 3 bases from V and 3 from J, leaving 10 bases between them. CDR3 region: CATSDPGQKETQYF. The CDR3 bases are TGTGCCACCAGTGATCCCGGACAGAAAGAGACCCAGTACTTC.

This clonotype was counted many times. This chain links TRBV29-1 with TRBJ2-5; 7 bases are a match to TRBD1. The CDR3 is 13 amino acids. The ends lost 5 bases at V and 4 bases at J; junction bases unmatched: 7. CDR1 is SQVTM and CDR2 is ANQGSEA in the germline V gene. CDR3 in DNA: TGCAGCGTTCCGGGACAGAGGCTAGAGACCCAGTACTTC. Protein: CSVPGQRLETQYF. The whole variable domain, remainder taken from reference TRBV29-1 and TRBJ2-5, is SAVISQKPSRDICQRGTSLTIQCQVDSQVTMMFWYRQQPGQSLTLIATANQGSEATYESGFVIDKFPISRPNLTFSTLTVSNMSPEDSSIYLCSVPGQRLETQYFGPGTRLLVL.

This clonotype was found many times. This chain connects TRBV7-2 to TRBJ2-7; D is perhaps TRBD1 (5 bases). V shed 5 bases and J shed 3 bases, with 14 bases lying between them. From germline, CDR1 is SGHTA and CDR2 FQGNSA. The CDR3 sequence is 14 residues long. The CDR3: CASSLGGHNYEQYF. DNA of the CDR3: TGTGCCAGCAGCCTAGGCGGACACAACTACGAGCAGTACTTC.

In regard to this clonotype: This may arise from a read error, as a much more abundant clone is one base away. V is TRBV6-1 and J is TRBJ1-2; D might be TRBD1 (5 bases). Looked up from germline, CDR1 is MNHNS and CDR2 is SASEGT. V gave up 11 bases and J gave up 0 bases, with 13 bases separating them. The CDR3 has 13 amino acids. CDR3 nucleotides: TGTGCCTGCACTATGACAGCTAACTATGGCTACACCTTC. Protein: CACTMTANYGYTF.

The rearrangement uses TRBV11-2 and TRBJ1-1; tentatively, D is TRBD1 (5 bases). Germline CDR1 and CDR2: SGHAT and FQNNGV. The CDR3 totals 14 residues. Deletions cut 5 bases from V and 0 bases from J, with 10 bases between. CDR3 region: CASSIGHMNTEAFF. CDR3 DNA: TGTGCCAGCAGCATAGGACACATGAACACTGAAGCTTTCTTT.

This clonotype was picked up many times. V gene TRBV5-1 combines with J gene TRBJ2-2, with 9 bases matching TRBD2. Trimming took 0 bases from V and 0 from J; bases not matched to a gene: 0. This CDR3 comprises 16 residues. Germline V lookup: CDR1 SGHRS, CDR2 YFSETQ. CDR3 in amino acids: CASSLGLAANTGELFF. For the CDR3, the DNA is TGCGCCAGCAGCTTGGGACTAGCGGCGAACACCGGGGAGCTGTTTTTT.

Ten or more counts support this clonotype. This sequence joins TRBV12-3 or TRBV12-4 and TRBJ2-2; 7 bases agree with TRBD1. This CDR3 contains 16 residues. V trimming: 5 bases; J trimming: 5 bases; junction bases outside the gene matches: 11. This CDR3 reads CASSRQGPRLTGELFF. The CDR3 DNA is TGTGCCAGCAGTAGACAGGGCCCGCGGTTAACCGGGGAGCTGTTTTTT.

This clonotype was counted at least ten times. This chain uses TRBV6-4 with TRBJ2-2; the D is unclear. The CDR3 is made up of 14 amino acids. Trimming left V 3 bases short and J 3 bases short, with 8 bases between. Germline V gene lookup returns CDR1 MRHNA and CDR2 SNTAGT. This CDR3 reads CASSDTPDTGELFF. CDR3 DNA sequence: TGTGCCAGCAGTGATACACCAGACACCGGGGAGCTGTTTTTT.

This clonotype occurred many times. The chain uses TRBV2 and TRBJ2-7, with TRBD1 matching over 8 bases. The junction had 5 bases not matched to a gene; V was cut back by 7 bases and J by 6 bases. Germline V lookup: CDR1 SNHLY, CDR2 FYNNEI. This CDR3 has 12 amino acids. CDR3 sequence: CASNTGGGEQYF. The DNA for the CDR3 is TGTGCCAGCAATACAGGGGGTGGCGAGCAGTACTTC.

The chain joins TRBV28 to TRBJ2-7; tentatively, D is TRBD1 or TRBD2 (5 bases each). This CDR3 has 15 amino acids. In germline, CDR1 is MDHEN, CDR2 SYDVKM. Deletions cut 6 bases from V and 3 bases from J, with 18 bases between. The chain's CDR3 is CASSGPVGTRYEQYF. The CDR3 region has the DNA TGTGCCAGCAGCGGCCCGGTGGGGACCCGCTACGAGCAGTACTTC.

The rearrangement uses TRBV6-1 and TRBJ2-1, with 11 bases fitting TRBD2. Germline CDR1 reads MNHNS; CDR2 reads SASEGT. The CDR3 contains 15 residues. J lost 6 bases, V lost 0 bases, and 1 base had no gene match. Written as DNA, the CDR3 is TGTGCCAGCAGTGAAGCTAGCGGGGGGGCCAATGAGCAGTTCTTC. Its protein is CASSEASGGANEQFF.

The table lists this clonotype with many counts. The J gene is TRBJ2-2, the V gene TRBV6-1, with TRBD1 identical over 7 bases. From germline, CDR1 is MNHNS and CDR2 SASEGT. The CDR3 has 16 amino acids. J lost 3 bases, V lost 7 bases, and 11 bases had no gene match. The CDR3 nucleotides read TGTGCCAGCACTGATAGACAGGGAAGAGACACCGGGGAGCTGTTTTTT. This translates into CASTDRQGRDTGELFF.

Ten or more counts support this clonotype. The chain has TRBV7-9 and TRBJ2-7; TRBD1 matches at 7 bases. This CDR3 has 15 residues. From germline, CDR1 is SEHNR and CDR2 FQNEAQ (reference sequence). The trim removed 4 bases at V and 2 bases at J, leaving 8 bases unmatched. The CDR3 nucleotides are TGTGCCAGCAGCTCCTCCGGGACAGTTGCCTACGAGCAGTACTTC. Translated: CASSSSGTVAYEQYF.

In this sample, this clonotype turned up many times. This sequence joins TRBV4-2 and TRBJ2-7, with D perhaps given as TRBD1 or TRBD2 (5 bases each). V lost 0 bases to trimming and J lost 1 base, with 13 bases between them. The CDR3 is made up of 16 amino acids. The germline gives CDR1 LGHNA, CDR2 YNFKEQ. As DNA, the CDR3 is TGTGCCAGCAGCCAAGAGAGGGGCCTAGTGTCCTACGAGCAGTACTTC. It yields the protein CASSQERGLVSYEQYF.

Remarks on this clonotype: A read error may be the cause here, since a much bigger clone is one base away. The chain links TRBV5-1 to TRBJ1-1, with TRBD1 identical over 7 bases. The germline V gene encodes CDR1 SGHRS and CDR2 YFSETQ. The CDR3 totals 14 residues. The CDR3 is CASRPTGVNTEACF. The CDR3 DNA reads TGCGCCAGCAGACCTACAGGGGTAAACACTGAAGCTTGCTTT.

This clonotype has a count of ten or more. The V call is TRBV12-5, the J call TRBJ1-1; D is ambiguous. Trimming shortened V by 7 bases and J by 1 base, and 7 bases separated the two germline ends. Germline values: CDR1 LGHNT, CDR2 FRNRAP. The CDR3 extends over 12 amino acids. CDR3 amino acids: CASEGENTEAFF. The CDR3 DNA follows: TGTGCTAGTGAGGGCGAGAACACTGAAGCTTTCTTT.

This clonotype has more than one count but fewer than ten. This may come from a read error, since a much larger clone is one base off. The rearrangement uses TRBV25-1 and TRBJ1-5, with D hard to call. The CDR3 spans 20 residues. The germline CDR1 and CDR2 sequences are MGHDK and SYGVNS. Trimming shortened V by 5 bases and J by 1 base, and 27 bases separated the two germline ends. CDR3 region: CASSKPSGIRLGESNQPQHF. The CDR3 DNA follows: TGTGCCAGCAGTAAACCCTCCGGGATTCGGTTGGGAGAGAGCAATCAGCCCCAGCATTTT.

This clonotype was seen ten or more times. The chain joins TRBV9 to TRBJ1-1; perhaps TRBD1 as D (5 bases). In germline, CDR1 is SGDLS, CDR2 YYNGEE. The V and J ends lost 0 bases and 4 bases respectively, with 13 bases between them. The CDR3 has 15 amino acids. CDR3 sequence reads: CASSVVGGTGTEAFF. The DNA for the CDR3 is TGTGCCAGCAGCGTAGTTGGAGGGACGGGCACTGAAGCTTTCTTT.

This clonotype was seen ten or more times. This rearrangement joins TRBV10-3 to TRBJ2-7; D is perhaps TRBD1 (5 bases). The CDR3 has 14 residues. Trimming took 0 bases from V and 2 from J, leaving 8 bases between them. The germline gives CDR1 ENHRY, CDR2 SYGVKD. The CDR3 nucleotides are TGTGCCATCAGTGAGTCGGGCAGGGCCTACGAGCAGTACTTC. It specifies CAISESGRAYEQYF.

This clonotype was recorded at least ten times. V is TRBV29-1 and J is TRBJ2-7; D not certain. V was cut by 7 bases and J by 0 bases, with 7 bases left in between. The length of the CDR3 is 11 residues. CDR1 is SQVTM, CDR2 ANQGSEA, per germline. The CDR3 DNA sequence: TGCAGCGCCGGAAGCTCCTACGAGCAGTACTTC. Its protein is CSAGSSYEQYF.